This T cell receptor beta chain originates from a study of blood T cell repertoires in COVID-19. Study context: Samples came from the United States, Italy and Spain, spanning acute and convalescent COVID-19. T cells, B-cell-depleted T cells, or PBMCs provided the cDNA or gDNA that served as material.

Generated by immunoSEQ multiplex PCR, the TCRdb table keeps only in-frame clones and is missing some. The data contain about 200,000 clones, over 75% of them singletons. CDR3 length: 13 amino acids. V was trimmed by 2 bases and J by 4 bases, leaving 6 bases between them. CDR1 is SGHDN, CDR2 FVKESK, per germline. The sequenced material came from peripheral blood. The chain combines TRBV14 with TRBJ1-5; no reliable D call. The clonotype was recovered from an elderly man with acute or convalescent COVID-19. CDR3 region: CASSQYRNQPQHF. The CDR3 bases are TGTGCCAGCAGCCAATACAGAAATCAGCCCCAGCATTTT.